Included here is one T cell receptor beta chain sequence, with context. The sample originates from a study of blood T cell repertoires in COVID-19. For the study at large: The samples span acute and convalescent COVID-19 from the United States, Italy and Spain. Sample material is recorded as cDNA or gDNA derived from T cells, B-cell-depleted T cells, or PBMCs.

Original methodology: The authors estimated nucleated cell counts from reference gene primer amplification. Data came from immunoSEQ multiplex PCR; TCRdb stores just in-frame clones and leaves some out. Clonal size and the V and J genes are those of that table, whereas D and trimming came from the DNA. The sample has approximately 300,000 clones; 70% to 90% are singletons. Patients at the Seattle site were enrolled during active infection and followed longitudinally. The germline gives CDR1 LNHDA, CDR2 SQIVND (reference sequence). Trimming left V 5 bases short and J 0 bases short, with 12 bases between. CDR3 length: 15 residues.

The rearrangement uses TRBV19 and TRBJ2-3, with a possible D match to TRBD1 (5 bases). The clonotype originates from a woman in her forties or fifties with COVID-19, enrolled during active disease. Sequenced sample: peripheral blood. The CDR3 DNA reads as TGTGCCAGTAGTCCAAGGACACCTAGCACAGATACGCAGTATTTT. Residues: CASSPRTPSTDTQYF.